This T cell receptor beta chain was sequenced during a study of CD8+CD57+ T cells in acquired aplastic anemia. Looking at the study overall: Sorted CD4+ and CD8+ cells gave an average of around 3.3 ug of DNA.

Previously, flow cytometry had revealed CD8+CD57+ cell expansion in the patients chosen for sequencing. This clonotype was seen at least ten times. What it binds is unknown. Overall study findings and caveats: Patients showed no significant difference from controls in CD8+ Simpson's diversity.

CDR1 is SEHNR and CDR2 is FQNEAQ in the germline V gene (reference sequence). With V trimmed by 1 base and J by 10 bases, 8 bases remained unmatched. The CDR3 totals 14 residues. According to the study, genomic DNA was the template for TCR beta VDJ and CDR3 profiling. From the reads, TCRdb called clonotypes with MiXCR, one entry per CDR3 protein. There are 450,000 to 550,000 distinct CDR3 sequences in the sample; roughly 34% occur only once, and less than 0.85% lies in the top ten. V and J are TRBV7-9 and TRBJ1-1; 8 nucleotides agree with TRBD1. The specimen was sorted CD4+, CD8+, or CD8+CD57+ T cells (not recorded which) from PBMCs. This sequence originates from a human donor with aplastic anemia. The CDR3 DNA reads TGTGCCAGCAGCTTAGACAGGGGGGATCTCGGAGCTTTCTTT. Amino acid sequence: CASSLDRGDLGAFF.